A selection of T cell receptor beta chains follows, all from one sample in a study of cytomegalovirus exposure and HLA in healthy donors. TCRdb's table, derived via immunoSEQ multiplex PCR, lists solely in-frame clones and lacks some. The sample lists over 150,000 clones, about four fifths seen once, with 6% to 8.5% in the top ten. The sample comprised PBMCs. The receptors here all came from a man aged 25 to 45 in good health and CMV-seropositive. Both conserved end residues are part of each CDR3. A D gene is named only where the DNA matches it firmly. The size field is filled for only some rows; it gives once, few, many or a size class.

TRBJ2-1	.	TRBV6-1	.	TGTGCCAGTAGAGGTTCCTACAATGAGCAGTTCTTC	CASRGSYNEQFF
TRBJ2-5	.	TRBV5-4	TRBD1	TGTGCCAGCAGGCCCCGGACAGGGGGCTTGGTACAAGAGACCCAGTACTTC	CASRPRTGGLVQETQYF
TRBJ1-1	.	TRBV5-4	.	TGTGCCAGCAGCGGGGGGAGACCTGAAGCTTTCTTT	CASSGGRPEAFF
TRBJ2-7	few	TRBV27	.	TGTGCCAGCAGTTCGGTCAGGGGTAGCGGGTGGAGCTCCTACGAGCAGTACTTC	CASSSVRGSGWSSYEQYF
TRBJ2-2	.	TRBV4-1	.	TGCGCCAGCGGGGGACAGAACACCGGGGAGCTGTTTTTT	CASGGQNTGELFF
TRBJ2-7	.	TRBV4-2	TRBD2	TGTGCCAGCAGCCTTAAGACCCAACTAGCGGGGGGCCCGGACGAGCAGTACTTC	CASSLKTQLAGGPDEQYF
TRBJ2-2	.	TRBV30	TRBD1	TGTGCCTGGAGTGTGTGGACAGGCCCGTGGGTGACCGGGGAGCTGTTTTTT	CAWSVWTGPWVTGELFF
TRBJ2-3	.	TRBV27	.	TGTGCCAGCAGGGACTATGTGGAGGGTGTCGCAGATACGCAGTATTTT	CASRDYVEGVADTQYF
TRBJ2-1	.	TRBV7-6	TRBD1	TGTGCCAGCAGCCAGGGACAGGGACATTACAATGAGCAGTTCTTC	CASSQGQGHYNEQFF
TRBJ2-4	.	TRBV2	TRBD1	TGTGCCAGCGGACAGGGAATAGCCAAAAACATTCAGTACTTC	CASGQGIAKNIQYF
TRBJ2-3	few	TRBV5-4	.	TGTGCCAGCAGCTTCCAGGGTTCGGCAGATACGCAGTATTTT	CASSFQGSADTQYF
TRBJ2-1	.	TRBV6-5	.	TGTGCCAGCAACAAAAGGTGGGGGCGGGATGAGCAGTTCTTC	CASNKRWGRDEQFF
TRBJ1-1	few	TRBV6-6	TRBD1	TGTGCCAGCAGGGCACAGGGGGCGACCGGAGCTTTCTTT	CASRAQGATGAFF
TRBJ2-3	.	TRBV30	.	TGTGCCTGGAGTCCAGGGCCTGGGCGGGATACGCAGTATTTT	CAWSPGPGRDTQYF
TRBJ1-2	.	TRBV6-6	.	TGTGCCAACTTTCCACCAGGGGGCTACACCTTC	CANFPPGGYTF
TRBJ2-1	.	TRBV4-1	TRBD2	TGCGCCAGCAGCCCGCTACCACTAGCGGTGAAGCAGTTCTTC	CASSPLPLAVKQFF
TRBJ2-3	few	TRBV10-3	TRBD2	TGTGCCATCAGGCCGGGACTAGCGGGGTCCTCTAGCACAGATACGCAGTATTTT	CAIRPGLAGSSSTDTQYF
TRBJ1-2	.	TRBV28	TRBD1	TGTGCCAGCACCACGACAGGGGAGGGCTATGGCTACACCTTC	CASTTTGEGYGYTF
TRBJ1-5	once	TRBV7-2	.	TGTGCCAGCAGCTTAGTGGGGGGGGACGGCAATCAGCCCCAGCATTTT	CASSLVGGDGNQPQHF
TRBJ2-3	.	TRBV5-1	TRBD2	TGCGCCAGCAGCTTGTCCGGCGGGAGTCCAGATACGCAGTATTTT	CASSLSGGSPDTQYF
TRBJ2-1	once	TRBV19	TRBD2	TGTGCCAGTAGATCGAAAACTAGCGGGACTTACAATGAGCAGTTCTTC	CASRSKTSGTYNEQFF
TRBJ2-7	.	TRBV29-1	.	TGCAGCGTTGAGGAGACCGAGCAGTACTTC	CSVEETEQYF
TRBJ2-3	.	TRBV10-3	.	TGTGCCATCAGGACCGGGTCCCGTGGAGATACGCAGTATTTT	CAIRTGSRGDTQYF
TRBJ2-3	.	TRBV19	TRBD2	TGTGCCAGTAGTATACGGCTAGCGGGAGTCGGGAGAACAGATACGCAGTATTTT	CASSIRLAGVGRTDTQYF
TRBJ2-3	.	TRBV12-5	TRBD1	TGTGCTAGTGCCCGGGACAGGAACACAGATACGCAGTATTTT	CASARDRNTDTQYF
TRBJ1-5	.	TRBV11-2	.	TGTGCCAGCAGCTTAGGTCAGTACAATCAGCCCCAGCATTTT	CASSLGQYNQPQHF
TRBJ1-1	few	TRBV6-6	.	TGTGCCAGCAGTTACTCAGAAGGAGTTGAAGCTTTCTTT	CASSYSEGVEAFF
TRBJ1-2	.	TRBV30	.	TGTGCCAGCAGTAGACAGCATACTAACTATGGCTACACCTTC	CASSRQHTNYGYTF
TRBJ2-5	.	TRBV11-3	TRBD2	TGTGCCAGCAGCCTCCCCGCTAGCGGGGACCAAGAGACCCAGTACTTC	CASSLPASGDQETQYF
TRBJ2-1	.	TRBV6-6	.	TGTGCCAGCAGCACTCTGGGCGATGAGCAGTTCTTC	CASSTLGDEQFF
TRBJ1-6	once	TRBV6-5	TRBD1	TGTGCCAGCAGTTACTCGAAACAGGGGAATTCACCCCTCCACTTT	CASSYSKQGNSPLHF
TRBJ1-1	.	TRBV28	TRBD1	TGTGCCAGCAGTTTGACAGGGGGTGAAGCTTTCTTT	CASSLTGGEAFF
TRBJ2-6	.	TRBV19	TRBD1	TGTGCCAGTAGTACAATCCCGGGACAGGGGGCTCTTGGGGCCAACGTCCTGACTTTC	CASSTIPGQGALGANVLTF
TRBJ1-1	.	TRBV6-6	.	TGTGCCAGCAGGTTACAGGGACGGAACACTGAAGCTTTCTTT	CASRLQGRNTEAFF
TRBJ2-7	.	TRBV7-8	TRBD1	TGTGCCAGCAGCGTAGGCCACCGGGACAGGGGAACCTACGAGCAGTACTTC	CASSVGHRDRGTYEQYF
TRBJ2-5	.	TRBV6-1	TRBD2	TGTGCCAGCAGTGACCGGACTAGCGGGAGAGAGACCCAGTACTTC	CASSDRTSGRETQYF
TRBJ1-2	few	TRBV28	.	TGTGCCAGCAGTTCAACAACCGTTGGCTACACCTTC	CASSSTTVGYTF
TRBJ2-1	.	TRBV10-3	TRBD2	TGTGCCATCAGTGACGGAGCGGGGAGGGCCGACAATGAGCAGTTCTTC	CAISDGAGRADNEQFF
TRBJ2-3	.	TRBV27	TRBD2	TGTGCCAGCAGTTCCGGGACTAGCGTGGCAGATACGCAGTATTTT	CASSSGTSVADTQYF
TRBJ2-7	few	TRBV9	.	TGTGCCAGCAGTGGACTATCTCCCGAGCAGTACTTC	CASSGLSPEQYF
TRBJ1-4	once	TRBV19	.	TGTGCCAGTAGTATAGATCGAGGAGGTACTAATGAAAAACTGTTTTTT	CASSIDRGGTNEKLFF
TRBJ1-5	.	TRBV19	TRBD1	TGTGCCAGTAGTACTCGGACAGGGAGCAGGTATCAGCCCCAGCATTTT	CASSTRTGSRYQPQHF
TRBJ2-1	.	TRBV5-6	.	TGTGCCAGCACAGAATTGGGAGGCTCCGGCAATGAGCAGTTCTTC	CASTELGGSGNEQFF
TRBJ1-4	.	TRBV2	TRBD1	TGTGCCAGCACGGGACAGATATCAACTAATGAAAAACTGTTTTTT	CASTGQISTNEKLFF
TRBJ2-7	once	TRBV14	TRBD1	TGTGCCAGCAGCCAGGAGACAGGGTGGTACGAGCAGTACTTC	CASSQETGWYEQYF
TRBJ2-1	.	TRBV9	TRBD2	TGTGCCAGCAGCGCCGGAGTAGCGGGCCCCAGCAATGAGCAGTTCTTC	CASSAGVAGPSNEQFF
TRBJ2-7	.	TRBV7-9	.	TGTGCCAGCAGCTTAATGGGACTCAACTACGAGCAGTACTTC	CASSLMGLNYEQYF
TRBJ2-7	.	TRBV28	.	TGTGCCAGCAGTTACCTCGTGACTGGATACTACGAGCAGTACTTC	CASSYLVTGYYEQYF
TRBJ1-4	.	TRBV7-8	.	TGTGCCAGCAGCCTGATAAGGGGGGGGGAAAAACTGTTTTTT	CASSLIRGGEKLFF
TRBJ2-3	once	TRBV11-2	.	TGTGCCAGCAGCTTAGGACTAGGGGATACGCAGTATTTT	CASSLGLGDTQYF
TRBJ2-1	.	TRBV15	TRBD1	TGTGCCACCAGCAGTGGAGACAGGGGAGATGAGCAGTTCTTC	CATSSGDRGDEQFF
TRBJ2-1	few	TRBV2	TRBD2	TGTGCCAGCAGTGAAGAATCGAGCGGGAGATACGATGAGCAGTTCTTC	CASSEESSGRYDEQFF
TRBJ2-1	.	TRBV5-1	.	TGCGCCAGCAGCTTGAACAGTAGAGAATATGAGCAGTTCTTC	CASSLNSREYEQFF